A selection of T cell receptor beta chains follows, all from one sample in a study of T cells after yellow fever vaccination. Each CDR3 protein gets one entry after TCRdb re-called the 5' RACE reads with MiXCR. The sample records hundreds of thousands of distinct CDR3 sequences, less than 20% being singletons. This specimen was PBMCs, taken 5 to 6 days after the first yellow fever vaccination. The receptors originated from a man between 18 and 35 years old who received the YFV17D yellow fever vaccine. CDR3s include the opening cysteine and the closing phenylalanine or tryptophan. Each record gives: V gene, J gene, D gene, CDR3 protein. The D gene is left open where the match is weak.

>TRBV7-2|TRBJ2-3|TRBD2
CASSPQTSGAPTDTQYF
>TRBV12-3/TRBV12-4|TRBJ1-5|NA
CASSRGTNQPQHF
>TRBV28|TRBJ2-5|TRBD2
CASMAGGRLIATQYF
>TRBV5-6|TRBJ1-2|NA
CASSSYGLEANYGYTF
>TRBV9|TRBJ1-3|NA
CASSPRAQGRSGNTIYF
>TRBV12-3/TRBV12-4|TRBJ1-1|NA
CASSLERQSEAFF
>TRBV14|TRBJ1-6|NA
CASSHTGGNNSPLHF
>TRBV7-7|TRBJ2-3|TRBD1
CASSRTGLRTDTQYF
>TRBV5-6|TRBJ1-1|NA
CASSLVRGTTHTEAFF
>TRBV5-8|TRBJ2-1|NA
CASSSAISKQFF
>TRBV19|TRBJ1-2|NA
CASRPGGSNYGYTF
>TRBV18|TRBJ2-5|NA
CASSPPQPQETQYF
>TRBV20-1|TRBJ2-4|NA
CSARGRGMFKNIQYF